This T cell receptor beta chain is from a study of blood T cell repertoires in COVID-19. Recovered status applied to Cohort 3 donors who had two consecutive negative PCRs. It also applied to those with clearance or with symptom resolution. This CDR3 is built from 15 residues. In germline, CDR1 is MNHEY, CDR2 SVGAGI. V dropped 0 bases and J dropped 7 bases, with 15 bases sitting between them. Clones were sequenced by immunoSEQ multiplex PCR, and TCRdb holds only the in-frame ones, with some missing. The sample yields 350,000 to 400,000 clones, 88% seen once. The TCR comes from a woman in her late teens or twenties who had recovered from COVID-19. The J gene is TRBJ1-2, the V gene TRBV6-5; D is uncertain. Sequencing was performed on PBMCs or T cells enriched from blood (not recorded which). CDR3 in DNA: TGTGCCAGCAGTTACTCTGAGGTCGGGGTTGGTGGCTACACCTTC. Its protein is CASSYSEVGVGGYTF.